This T cell receptor beta chain was obtained from a study of T cell changes during pregnancy in multiple sclerosis. Looked up from germline, CDR1 is MNHEY and CDR2 is SVGAGI. V was clipped by 8 bases and J by 5 bases, with 15 bases between them. The CDR3 consists of 13 residues. The method was immunoSEQ multiplex PCR; TCRdb's version includes in-frame clones alone and lacks a portion of them. Counted here are 60,000 or so clones, less than 95% occurring once; the ten biggest clones make up about 0.49%. The chain combines TRBV6-5 with TRBJ1-1, with D tentatively TRBD1 (5 bases). The receptor's source is a female donor in good health, enrolled as a control in a pregnancy study. The specimen was CD4+ T cells from peripheral blood mononuclear cells, collected after pregnancy. CDR3 nucleotides: TGTGCCAGCCTCCGGCAGGGAGGAACTGAAGCTTTCTTT. This sequence encodes CASLRQGGTEAFF.